This T cell receptor beta chain was sequenced for a study of T-cell memory formation after mild COVID-19. In this sample, this clonotype turned up a few times. Its antigen is undetermined. Study-level points and caveats: Mainly in CM and EM were contracting CD4+ clones; CD8+ were in EMRA. Nothing confirmed that second-wave clones peaking on day 37 were specific for SARS-CoV-2.

The CDR3 runs to 16 residues. V trimming: 3 bases; J trimming: 3 bases; junction bases outside the gene matches: 4. The germline gives CDR1 LGHNA, CDR2 YNFKEQ. 5'RACE, which relied on constant-segment primers, yielded TCR alpha and TCR beta cDNA libraries carrying sample barcodes and UMIs. TCRdb independently ran MiXCR on the 5' RACE reads; one entry per CDR3 protein. The data show approximately 100,000 distinct CDR3 sequences, about an eighth seen once. The source material was PBMCs or a T cell subset sorted from them (not recorded which). The sequence was obtained from an adult woman who had mild COVID-19 (a few samples of this study predate the infection). Cell type and time point are not known. The rearrangement uses TRBV4-2 and TRBJ2-7; TRBD2 aligns across 14 bases. CDR3 protein: CASSHQGLAGVYEQYF. CDR3 coding DNA: TGTGCCAGCAGCCATCAGGGACTAGCGGGAGTCTACGAGCAGTACTTC.